The 15 T cell receptor beta chains in this list originate from one sample, sequenced in a study of response to subunit inactivated influenza vaccine. TCRdb re-called the RT-PCR reads through MiXCR, storing one row per CDR3 protein. The table includes about 580,000 distinct CDR3 sequences, approximately 15% detected once. Sequenced here: PBMCs from blood, sampled roughly 12 days after vaccination. The source of these receptors is a man aged 50 to 59 who received an inactivated influenza vaccine.

The rearrangement uses TRBV5-1 and TRBJ2-2; 7 bases agree with TRBD1. Germline V gene sequence: CDR1 SGHRS, CDR2 YFSETQ. The CDR3 runs to 16 residues. The junction had 12 bases not matched to a gene; V was cut back by 6 bases and J by 4 bases. The chain's CDR3 is CASIETGTVSTGELFF. CDR3 nucleotide sequence: TGCGCCAGCATAGAGACCGGGACAGTAAGCACCGGGGAGCTGTTTTTT.

CDR3 nucleotides: TGTGCCAGCAGTGACTATGGGCACGGGGAGCTGTTTTTT. Translation: CASSDYGHGELFF. The gene calls are TRBV6-4 and TRBJ2-2; D is undetermined. V dropped 1 base and J dropped 7 bases, with 7 bases sitting between them. The CDR3 spans 13 residues. Germline V gene lookup returns CDR1 MRHNA and CDR2 SNTAGT.

This chain connects TRBV20-1 to TRBJ2-1; 9 nucleotides align to TRBD2. The CDR3 totals 15 residues. V was pared by 6 bases and J by 7 bases, with 13 bases of the junction left unmatched. Germline lookup yields CDR1 DFQATT and CDR2 SNEGSKA (reference sequence). This CDR3 reads CSAPDSGSPRNEQFF. The CDR3 DNA follows: TGCAGTGCCCCCGATAGCGGGAGCCCGAGGAATGAGCAGTTCTTC.

This chain links TRBV20-1 with TRBJ1-1; D unresolved. Germline V gene data show CDR1 as DFQATT and CDR2 as SNEGSKA (reference sequence). V lost 0 bases and J lost 6, with 14 bases in between. The CDR3 contains 14 residues. CDR3 region: CSARDPIRKAEAFF. CDR3 DNA: TGCAGTGCTAGAGATCCGATTAGAAAGGCTGAAGCTTTCTTT.

The chain couples TRBV19 to TRBJ1-5; 7 nucleotides line up with TRBD1. CDR1 is LNHDA and CDR2 is SQIVND in the germline V gene (reference sequence). V lost 1 base, J lost 4 bases, and 4 bases stayed unmatched. The length of the CDR3 is 15 residues. CDR3 sequence: CASSIGGTVNQPQHF. CDR3 coding DNA: TGTGCCAGTAGTATAGGGGGGACAGTTAATCAGCCCCAGCATTTT.

This clonotype was seen a handful of times. The chain employs TRBV20-1 and TRBJ2-1, with TRBD2 matching 15 bases. In germline, CDR1 is DFQATT, CDR2 SNEGSKA (reference sequence). The V gene end was trimmed by 2 bases and the J gene end by 10 bases; junction bases not matched to a gene: 3. The CDR3 covers 14 residues. CDR3 amino acids: CSARRGTSGGEQFF. The CDR3 DNA sequence: TGCAGTGCTAGACGCGGGACTAGCGGGGGGGAGCAGTTCTTC.

The rearrangement joins TRBV30 to TRBJ2-3, with 9 positions matching TRBD1. Germline V gene sequence: CDR1 GTSNPN, CDR2 SVGIG (reference sequence). This CDR3 is built from 15 residues. Germline trimming cut 7 bases from V and 4 bases from J; bases unmatched to any gene: 12. The CDR3 nucleotides are TGTGCCTTCCGAGAGGGACAGGGTCTTTCAGATACGCAGTATTTT. Translated, it gives CAFREGQGLSDTQYF.

This chain links TRBV12-3 or TRBV12-4 with TRBJ2-7, with 7 nucleotides matching TRBD1. This CDR3 is built from 13 residues. The ends lost 7 bases at V and 3 bases at J; junction bases unmatched: 6. This chain's CDR3 is CASKPGQVYEQYF. The DNA of the CDR3 is TGTGCCAGCAAACCCGGACAGGTCTACGAGCAGTACTTC.

The V call is TRBV7-6, the J call TRBJ1-2; the match to TRBD1 covers 9 bases. Germline trimming cut 2 bases from V and 8 bases from J; bases unmatched to any gene: 3. There are 13 residues in the CDR3. Per the germline V gene, CDR1 is SGHVS and CDR2 is FNYEAQ. CDR3 DNA: TGTGCCAGCAGCTTACGGGACAGGGAAGGCTACACCTTC. It encodes CASSLRDREGYTF.

At least ten counts were recorded for this clonotype. This chain uses TRBV29-1 with TRBJ2-7, with 13 nucleotides matching TRBD2. The trim removed 4 bases at V and 3 bases at J, leaving 9 bases unmatched. CDR3 size: 16 residues. Germline V gives CDR1 SQVTM, CDR2 ANQGSEA. CDR3 protein: CSVGRPGTSGDYEQYF. CDR3 DNA: TGCAGCGTTGGAAGACCCGGGACTAGCGGGGACTACGAGCAGTACTTC.

The table lists this clonotype with a few counts. The chain couples TRBV9 to TRBJ2-7; 15 positions agree with TRBD2. CDR1 and CDR2 (germline): SGDLS, YYNGEE. J was trimmed by 4 bases and V by 4 bases; bases with no gene match: 15. This CDR3 is built from 19 residues. The CDR3, as DNA: TGTGCCAGCAGCCTTCGGACTAGCGGGAGGGACCGGAGGGTTTACGAGCAGTACTTC. Protein product: CASSLRTSGRDRRVYEQYF.

V is TRBV7-9 and J is TRBJ1-1; D is uncertain. Per germline, CDR1 SEHNR and CDR2 FQNEAQ (reference sequence). The CDR3 contains 12 residues. V gave up 3 bases and J gave up 6 bases, with 8 bases separating them. Here the CDR3 DNA reads TGTGCCAGCAGCTTGATAGTGGCTGAAGCTTTCTTT. Residues: CASSLIVAEAFF.

This clonotype was recorded many times. The chain joins TRBV4-3 to TRBJ2-2; D is perhaps TRBD1 (5 bases). CDR3 length: 16 amino acids. V lost 0 bases and J lost 8, with 16 bases in between. Germline V gene sequence: CDR1 LGHNA, CDR2 YSLEER. The CDR3 sequence: CASSQDSRSGLGELFF. The CDR3 nucleotides read TGCGCCAGCAGCCAAGATTCAAGGTCAGGGCTAGGGGAGCTGTTTTTT.

CDR3 nucleotide sequence: TGCAGTGCTAGAAGGCAGTTCAATCAGCCCCAGCATTTT. Amino acid sequence: CSARRQFNQPQHF. V and J are TRBV20-1 and TRBJ1-5; D remains ambiguous. V was clipped by 2 bases and J by 3 bases, with 8 bases between them. Germline CDR1 is DFQATT and CDR2 is SNEGSKA (reference sequence). The CDR3 runs 13 residues.

The chain links TRBV4-2 to TRBJ2-3; TRBD1 aligns across 7 bases. This CDR3 contains 17 residues. V shed 5 bases and J 4 bases; nucleotides not matched to a gene: 15. Germline lookup yields CDR1 LGHNA and CDR2 YNFKEQ. For the CDR3, the DNA is TGTGCCAGCAGCTACCAGGGGGTGATAGTCAGAGCAGATACGCAGTATTTT. Translating gives CASSYQGVIVRADTQYF.